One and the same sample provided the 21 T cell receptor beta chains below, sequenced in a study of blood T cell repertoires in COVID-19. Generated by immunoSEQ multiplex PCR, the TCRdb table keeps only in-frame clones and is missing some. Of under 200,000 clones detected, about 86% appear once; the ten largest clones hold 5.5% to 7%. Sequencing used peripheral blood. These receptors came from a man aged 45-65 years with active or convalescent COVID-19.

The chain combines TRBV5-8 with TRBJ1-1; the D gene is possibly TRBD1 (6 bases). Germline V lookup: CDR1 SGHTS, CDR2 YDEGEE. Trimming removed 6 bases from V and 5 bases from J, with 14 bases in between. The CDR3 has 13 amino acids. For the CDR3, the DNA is TGTGCCAGCAACCTGGGGGGGCGGACTGAAGCTTTCTTT. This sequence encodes CASNLGGRTEAFF.

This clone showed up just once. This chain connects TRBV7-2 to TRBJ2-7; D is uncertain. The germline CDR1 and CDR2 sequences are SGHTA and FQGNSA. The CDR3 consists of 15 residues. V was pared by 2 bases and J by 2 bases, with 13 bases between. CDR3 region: CASSLRGLTPYEQYF. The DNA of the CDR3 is TGTGCCAGCAGCTTAAGAGGTCTCACGCCCTACGAGCAGTACTTC. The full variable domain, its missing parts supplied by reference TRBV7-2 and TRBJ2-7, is GAGVSQSPSNKVTEKGKDVELRCDPISGHTALYWYRQSLGQGLEFLIYFQGNSAPDKSGLPSDRFSAERTGGSVSTLTIQRTQQEDSAVYLCASSLRGLTPYEQYFGPGTRLTVT.

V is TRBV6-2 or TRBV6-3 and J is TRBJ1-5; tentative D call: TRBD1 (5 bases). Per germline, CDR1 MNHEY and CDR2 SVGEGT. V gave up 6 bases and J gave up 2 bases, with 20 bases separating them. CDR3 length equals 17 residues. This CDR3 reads CASSQDPGHRRNQPQHF. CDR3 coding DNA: TGTGCCAGCAGCCAGGACCCCGGACATAGACGCAATCAGCCCCAGCATTTT.

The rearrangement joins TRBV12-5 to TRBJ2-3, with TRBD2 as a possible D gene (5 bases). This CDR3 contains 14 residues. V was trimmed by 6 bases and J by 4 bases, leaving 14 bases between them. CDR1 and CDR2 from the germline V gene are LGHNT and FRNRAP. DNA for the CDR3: TGTGCTAGTGGCCCCGGGGATAGCTCAGATACGCAGTATTTT. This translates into CASGPGDSSDTQYF.

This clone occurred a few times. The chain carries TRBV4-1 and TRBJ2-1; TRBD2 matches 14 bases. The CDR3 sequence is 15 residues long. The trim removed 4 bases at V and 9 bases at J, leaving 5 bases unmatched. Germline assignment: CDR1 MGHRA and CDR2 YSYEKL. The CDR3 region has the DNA TGCGCCAGCAGCCCGGGACTAGCGGGAGTAGGTGAGCAGTTCTTC. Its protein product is CASSPGLAGVGEQFF.

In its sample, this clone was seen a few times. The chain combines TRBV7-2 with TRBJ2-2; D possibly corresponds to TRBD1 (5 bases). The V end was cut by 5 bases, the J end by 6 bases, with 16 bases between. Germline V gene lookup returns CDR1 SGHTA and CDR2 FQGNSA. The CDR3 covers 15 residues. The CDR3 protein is CASSIHRTGSGELFF. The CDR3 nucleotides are TGTGCCAGCAGCATCCACAGGACCGGGTCCGGGGAGCTGTTTTTT.

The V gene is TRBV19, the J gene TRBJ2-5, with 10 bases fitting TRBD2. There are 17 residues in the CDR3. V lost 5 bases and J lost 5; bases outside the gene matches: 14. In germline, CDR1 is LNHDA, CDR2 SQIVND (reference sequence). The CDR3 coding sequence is TGTGCCAGTAGTCCCGTAAACCCTAGCGGGAGCGAGGAGACCCAGTACTTC. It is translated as CASSPVNPSGSEETQYF. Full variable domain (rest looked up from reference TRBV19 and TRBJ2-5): DGGITQSPKYLFRKEGQNVTLSCEQNLNHDAMYWYRQDPGQGLRLIYYSQIVNDFQKGDIAEGYSVSREKKESFPLTVTSAQKNPTAFYLCASSPVNPSGSEETQYFGPGTRLLVL.

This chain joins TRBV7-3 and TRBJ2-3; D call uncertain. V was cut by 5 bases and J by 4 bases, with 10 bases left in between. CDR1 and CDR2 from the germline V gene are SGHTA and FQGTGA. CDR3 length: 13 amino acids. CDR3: CASSLTLSDTQYF. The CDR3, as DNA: TGTGCCAGCAGCCTGACACTTTCAGATACGCAGTATTTT.

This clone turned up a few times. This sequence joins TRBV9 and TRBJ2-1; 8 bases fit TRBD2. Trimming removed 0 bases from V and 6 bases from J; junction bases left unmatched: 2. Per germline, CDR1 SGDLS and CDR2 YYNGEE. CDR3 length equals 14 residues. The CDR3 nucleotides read TGTGCCAGCAGCGTAGGAGGGACTAGCAATGAGCAGTTCTTC. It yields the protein CASSVGGTSNEQFF. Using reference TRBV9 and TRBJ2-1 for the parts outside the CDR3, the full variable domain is DSGVTQTPKHLITATGQRVTLRCSPRSGDLSVYWYQQSLDQGLQFLIQYYNGEERAKGNILERFSAQQFPDLHSELNLSSLELGDSALYFCASSVGGTSNEQFFGPGTRLTVL.

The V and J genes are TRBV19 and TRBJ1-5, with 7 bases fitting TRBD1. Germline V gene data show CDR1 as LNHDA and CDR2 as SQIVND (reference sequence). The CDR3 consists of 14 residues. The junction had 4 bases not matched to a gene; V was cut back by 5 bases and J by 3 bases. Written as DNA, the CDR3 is TGTGCCAGTAGTCCCACAGGGGTCAATCAGCCCCAGCATTTT. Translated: CASSPTGVNQPQHF.

The CDR3 DNA is TGTGCCAGCAGCCTCGGGACAGATAACACTGAAGCTTTCTTT. It is translated as CASSLGTDNTEAFF. The chain employs TRBV9 and TRBJ1-1; 7 bases match TRBD1. Per the germline V gene, CDR1 is SGDLS and CDR2 is YYNGEE. After removal of 4 bases from V and 2 bases from J, the junction contained 5 bases not matched to a gene. CDR3 size: 14 residues.

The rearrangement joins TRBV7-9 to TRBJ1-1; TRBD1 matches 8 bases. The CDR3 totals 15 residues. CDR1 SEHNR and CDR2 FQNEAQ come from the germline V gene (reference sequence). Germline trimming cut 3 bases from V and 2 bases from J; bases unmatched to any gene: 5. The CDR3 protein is CASSLGQVVNTEAFF. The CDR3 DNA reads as TGTGCCAGCAGCTTGGGACAGGTCGTTAACACTGAAGCTTTCTTT.

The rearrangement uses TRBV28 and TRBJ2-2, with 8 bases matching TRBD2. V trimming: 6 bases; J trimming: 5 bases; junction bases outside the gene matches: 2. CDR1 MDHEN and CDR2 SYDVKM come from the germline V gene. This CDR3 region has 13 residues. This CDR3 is CASSGGGTGELFF. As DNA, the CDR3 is TGTGCCAGCAGCGGCGGGGGGACCGGGGAGCTGTTTTTT.

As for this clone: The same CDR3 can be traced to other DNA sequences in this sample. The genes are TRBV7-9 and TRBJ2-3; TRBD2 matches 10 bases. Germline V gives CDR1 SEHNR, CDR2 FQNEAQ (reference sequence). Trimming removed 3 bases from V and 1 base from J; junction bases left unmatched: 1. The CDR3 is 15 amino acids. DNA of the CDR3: TGTGCCAGCAGCTTGGGGACTAGCGGCACAGATACGCAGTATTTT. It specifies CASSLGTSGTDTQYF.

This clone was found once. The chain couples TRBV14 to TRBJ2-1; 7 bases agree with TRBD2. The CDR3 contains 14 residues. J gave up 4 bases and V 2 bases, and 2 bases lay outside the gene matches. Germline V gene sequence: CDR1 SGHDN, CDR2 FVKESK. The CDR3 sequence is CASSQRLAYNEQFF. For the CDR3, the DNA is TGTGCCAGCAGCCAAAGACTAGCTTACAATGAGCAGTTCTTC.

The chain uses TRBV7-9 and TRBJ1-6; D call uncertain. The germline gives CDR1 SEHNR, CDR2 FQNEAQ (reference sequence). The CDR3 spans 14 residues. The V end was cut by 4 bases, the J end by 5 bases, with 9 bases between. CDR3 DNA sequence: TGTGCCAGCAGCTACGACACACATAATTCACCCCTCCACTTT. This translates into CASSYDTHNSPLHF.

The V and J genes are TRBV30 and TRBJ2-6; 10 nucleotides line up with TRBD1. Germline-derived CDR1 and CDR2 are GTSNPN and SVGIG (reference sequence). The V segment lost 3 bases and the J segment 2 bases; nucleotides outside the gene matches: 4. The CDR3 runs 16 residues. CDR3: CAWRDRGTPGANVLTF. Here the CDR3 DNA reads TGTGCCTGGAGGGACAGGGGGACACCTGGGGCCAACGTCCTGACTTTC.

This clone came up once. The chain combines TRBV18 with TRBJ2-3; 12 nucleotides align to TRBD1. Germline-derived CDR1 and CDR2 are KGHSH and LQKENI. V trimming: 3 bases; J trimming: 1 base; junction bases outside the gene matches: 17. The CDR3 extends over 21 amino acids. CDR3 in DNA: TGTGCCAGCTCACCCCGGCCCTCCGGGACAGGGGGCGTCGGCGGCACAGATACGCAGTATTTT. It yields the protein CASSPRPSGTGGVGGTDTQYF.

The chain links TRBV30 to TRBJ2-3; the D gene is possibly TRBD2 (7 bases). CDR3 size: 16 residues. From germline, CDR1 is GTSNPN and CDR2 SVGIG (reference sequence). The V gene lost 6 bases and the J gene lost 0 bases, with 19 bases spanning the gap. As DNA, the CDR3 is TGTGCCTGCACCTTGGGGGCTAGCGGTAGCACAGATACGCAGTATTTT. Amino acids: CACTLGASGSTDTQYF.

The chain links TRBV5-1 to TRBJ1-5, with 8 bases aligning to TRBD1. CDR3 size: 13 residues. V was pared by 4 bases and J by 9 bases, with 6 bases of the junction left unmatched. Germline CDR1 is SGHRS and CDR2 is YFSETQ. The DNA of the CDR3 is TGCGCCAGCAGCGCAGACAGGGGAGGGCCCCAGCATTTT. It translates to CASSADRGGPQHF.

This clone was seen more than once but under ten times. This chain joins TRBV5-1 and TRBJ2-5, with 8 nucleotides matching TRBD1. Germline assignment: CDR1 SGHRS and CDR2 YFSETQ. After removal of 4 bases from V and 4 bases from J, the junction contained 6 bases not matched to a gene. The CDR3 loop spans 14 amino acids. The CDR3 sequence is CASSPNTGGETQYF. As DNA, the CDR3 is TGCGCCAGCAGCCCGAACACAGGGGGAGAGACCCAGTACTTC.